This note documents a single T cell receptor (beta chain) sequence. This entry is derived from a study of cytomegalovirus exposure and HLA in healthy donors. A multiplex PCR was run with 60 Vbeta primers and 13 Jbeta primers. Original data processing: Counted up in a later analysis, unique TCR beta chains came to some 72 million, with about 9.9 million shared. Assay used: immunoSEQ multiplex PCR; TCRdb lists only in-frame clones, some missing. That table is the source of V, J and clone size, and D and trimming were worked out from the DNA. The sample contains approximately 170,000 clones, around three quarters of which appear only once. With 5 bases clipped from V and 6 bases from J, the junction kept 10 bases outside the gene matches. The CDR3 has 15 amino acids. Germline V lookup: CDR1 SGHTA, CDR2 FQGNSA.

The sample was PBMCs. This receptor was taken from a woman aged 25-40 years in good health and CMV-seropositive. The genes are TRBV7-2 and TRBJ2-1, with 7 bases lining up with TRBD2. CDR3 protein: CASSLYAWGGNEQFF. DNA for the CDR3: TGTGCCAGCAGCCTGTACGCCTGGGGGGGCAATGAGCAGTTCTTC.